The 25 T cell receptor beta chains below were found in one sample sequenced in a study of CD8+CD57+ T cells in acquired aplastic anemia. Sequencing was done on patients that had shown CD8+CD57+ cell expansion by flow cytometry. CDR3 and TCR beta VDJ profiling relied on a genomic DNA template. TCRdb itself ran the reads through MiXCR, one entry per CDR3 protein. The repertoire includes roughly 200,000 distinct CDR3 sequences, 65% of them detected once, and roughly 53% sits in the top ten. Sample: sorted CD4+, CD8+, or CD8+CD57+ T cells (not recorded which) from PBMCs. All receptors come from a human donor with aplastic anemia.

This clonotype was detected a few times. The V and J genes are TRBV9 and TRBJ2-5, with 11 bases aligning to TRBD2. CDR1 is SGDLS, CDR2 YYNGEE, per germline. With 3 bases clipped from V and 4 bases from J, the junction kept 5 bases outside the gene matches. There are 15 residues in the CDR3. The CDR3 DNA sequence: TGTGCCAGCAGCGCCCGGACTAGCGGGCCAGAGACCCAGTACTTC. Its protein is CASSARTSGPETQYF.

This clonotype was detected a few times. The chain joins TRBV20-1 to TRBJ1-6; weak D call: TRBD1 (5 bases). The germline V and J ends were trimmed by 6 bases and 10 bases, with 16 bases remaining between them. Looked up from germline, CDR1 is DFQATT and CDR2 is SNEGSKA (reference sequence). The CDR3 runs 13 residues. CDR3 residues: CSAGEGWRSPLHF. The CDR3 region has the DNA TGCAGTGCGGGGGAGGGGTGGCGCTCACCCCTCCACTTT.

This clonotype was observed a handful of times. The gene calls are TRBV9 and TRBJ1-2; D ambiguous. Trimming took 4 bases from V and 8 from J, leaving 12 bases between them. The CDR3 consists of 12 residues. CDR1 is SGDLS, CDR2 YYNGEE, per germline. The CDR3 reads CASSLHSGGYTF. CDR3 coding DNA: TGTGCCAGCAGCCTCCACTCCGGGGGCTACACCTTC.

The chain employs TRBV5-6 and TRBJ1-2, with 9 bases fitting TRBD1. CDR3 length: 13 amino acids. V was pared by 4 bases and J by 6 bases, with 4 bases of the junction left unmatched. Germline V lookup: CDR1 SGHDT, CDR2 YYEEEE. CDR3 nucleotides: TGTGCCAGCAGCCTGGGACAGGGTCATGGCTACACCTTC. It translates to CASSLGQGHGYTF.

The chain employs TRBV10-3 and TRBJ2-5, with D tentatively TRBD1 (5 bases). CDR1 is ENHRY, CDR2 SYGVKD, per germline. The CDR3 is 16 amino acids. V was clipped by 11 bases and J by 0 bases, with 22 bases between them. CDR3 nucleotides: TGTGCCGTCGGCGGACAAATCGGAGTTGACCAAGAGACCCAGTACTTC. It translates to CAVGGQIGVDQETQYF.

The chain joins TRBV15 to TRBJ2-7; D is undetermined. The CDR3 covers 13 residues. Germline CDR1 reads LNHNV; CDR2 reads YYDKDF (reference sequence). The ends were cut back, 3 bases at V and 3 bases at J, with 9 bases in the middle. The CDR3 sequence is CATSSQPGYEQYF. CDR3 nucleotide sequence: TGTGCCACCAGCAGTCAGCCGGGCTACGAGCAGTACTTC.

This clonotype has a handful of counts. The chain combines TRBV10-3 with TRBJ2-2; 8 nucleotides line up with TRBD1. Germline values: CDR1 ENHRY, CDR2 SYGVKD. The trim removed 2 bases at V and 1 base at J, leaving 3 bases unmatched. This CDR3 comprises 16 residues. As DNA, the CDR3 is TGTGCCATCAGTGAGGGCAGGGGGCTGAACACCGGGGAGCTGTTTTTT. It translates to CAISEGRGLNTGELFF.

The chain is built from TRBV3-1 and TRBJ1-2; TRBD1 matches at 7 bases. Per the germline V gene, CDR1 is LGHDT and CDR2 is YNNKEL (reference sequence). The length of the CDR3 is 15 residues. J gave up 4 bases and V 6 bases, and 11 bases lay outside the gene matches. The DNA of the CDR3 is TGTGCCAGCAGTGGTCAGGGGGAGGGCGTCTATGGCTACACCTTC. Translating it yields CASSGQGEGVYGYTF. The variable domain in full, completed from reference TRBV3-1 and TRBJ1-2, reads DTAVSQTPKYLVTQMGNDKSIKCEQNLGHDTMYWYKQDSKKFLKIMFSYNNKELIINETVPNRFSPKSPDKAHLNLHINSLELGDSAVYFCASSGQGEGVYGYTFGSGTRLTVV.

J is TRBJ1-2 and V is TRBV15, with 8 bases that match TRBD1. This CDR3 has 15 residues. Germline trimming cut 6 bases from V and 0 bases from J; bases unmatched to any gene: 6. The germline V gene encodes CDR1 LNHNV and CDR2 YYDKDF (reference sequence). The CDR3, as DNA: TGTGCCACCAGGACCGACAGGGGAACTAACTATGGCTACACCTTC. Its protein is CATRTDRGTNYGYTF.

There are a few counts of this clonotype. The chain joins TRBV9 to TRBJ1-1, with TRBD1 matching over 7 bases. The ends lost 5 bases at V and 4 bases at J; junction bases unmatched: 5. Germline CDR1 SGDLS, CDR2 YYNGEE. The length of the CDR3 is 13 residues. The CDR3 reads CASSAAGGTEAFF. The DNA for the CDR3 is TGTGCCAGCAGTGCTGCAGGGGGCACTGAAGCTTTCTTT.

The DNA of the CDR3 is TGCGCCAGCTCAACTAGGGGGGGTAATGAGCAGTTCTTC. As protein: CASSTRGGNEQFF. The rearrangement links TRBV5-1 to TRBJ2-1, with D possibly being TRBD2 (7 bases). The CDR3 is 13 amino acids. CDR1 is SGHRS, CDR2 YFSETQ, per germline. Between the trimmed V and J ends, which lost 7 bases and 7 bases, there was a span of 15 bases.

The chain links TRBV19 to TRBJ2-1, with 8 bases matching TRBD1. V dropped 7 bases and J dropped 4; count of bases not matched to a gene: 12. CDR3 length: 16 amino acids. Looked up from germline, CDR1 is LNHDA and CDR2 is SQIVND (reference sequence). The CDR3 bases are TGTGCCAGTAACAAAGGCCGGACAGGGAGATACAATGAGCAGTTCTTC. Its translation: CASNKGRTGRYNEQFF.

The gene calls are TRBV19 and TRBJ1-6; D is undetermined. Per the germline V gene, CDR1 is LNHDA and CDR2 is SQIVND (reference sequence). V was pared by 6 bases and J by 2 bases, with 14 bases between. This CDR3 spans 16 amino acids. The CDR3 bases are TGTGCCAGTAGCCCAACCGTGAGCGCCTATAATTCACCCCTCCACTTT. Its translation: CASSPTVSAYNSPLHF.

CDR3: CATSDLGFGRNTGELFF. For the CDR3, the DNA is TGTGCCACCAGTGATTTGGGGTTCGGGAGGAACACCGGGGAGCTGTTTTTT. The rearrangement uses TRBV24-1 and TRBJ2-2; D possibly corresponds to TRBD2 (6 bases). The germline V gene has CDR1 KGHDR and CDR2 SFDVKD. The CDR3 contains 17 residues. V lost 0 bases and J lost 1, with 11 bases in between.

The chain employs TRBV5-1 and TRBJ1-1; the D is unclear. V was cut by 8 bases and J by 0 bases, with 8 bases left in between. This CDR3 contains 12 residues. Per the germline V gene, CDR1 is SGHRS and CDR2 is YFSETQ. CDR3 amino acids: CASRRMNTEAFF. The DNA for the CDR3 is TGCGCCAGTAGACGGATGAACACTGAAGCTTTCTTT.

This clonotype was seen more than once but under ten times. This chain connects TRBV4-2 to TRBJ1-5; D remains unclear. The CDR3 consists of 14 residues. The V gene lost 0 bases and the J gene lost 6 bases, with 9 bases spanning the gap. Per germline, CDR1 LGHNA and CDR2 YNFKEQ. The CDR3 reads CASSQDGEAQPQHF. The CDR3 region has the DNA TGTGCCAGCAGCCAAGACGGGGAGGCTCAGCCCCAGCATTTT.

The V call is TRBV5-6, the J call TRBJ2-5; 10 bases are a match to TRBD1. V dropped 0 bases and J dropped 3; count of bases not matched to a gene: 2. The CDR3 has 15 amino acids. Germline V CDR1 and CDR2: SGHDT, YYEEEE. The CDR3 sequence: CASSLGGTGEETQYF. CDR3 nucleotide sequence: TGTGCCAGCAGCTTGGGGGGGACAGGGGAAGAGACCCAGTACTTC.

This chain's CDR3 is CSASRGAYNEQFF. The CDR3 region has the DNA TGCAGTGCTAGCCGAGGGGCCTACAATGAGCAGTTCTTC. The J gene is TRBJ2-1, the V gene TRBV20-1; either TRBD1 or TRBD2 may fit D (5 bases each). Germline CDR1 is DFQATT and CDR2 is SNEGSKA (reference sequence). V was clipped by 3 bases and J by 2 bases, with 8 bases between them. The CDR3 has 13 residues.

The chain is built from TRBV7-9 and TRBJ2-3, with 14 bases identical to TRBD2. J was trimmed by 1 base and V by 4 bases; bases with no gene match: 1. CDR1 and CDR2 (germline): SEHNR, FQNEAQ (reference sequence). The CDR3 runs to 16 residues. The CDR3 reads CASSSGLAGGTDTQYF. The CDR3 bases are TGTGCCAGCAGCTCGGGACTAGCGGGGGGCACAGATACGCAGTATTTT.

The chain combines TRBV24-1 with TRBJ1-2; 7 bases map to TRBD1. The J segment lost 4 bases and the V segment lost 5 bases, leaving 3 bases of the junction unmatched. The CDR3 is made up of 13 amino acids. Germline V CDR1 and CDR2: KGHDR, SFDVKD. CDR3 amino acids: CATSGTGAYGYTF. The CDR3 region has the DNA TGTGCCACCAGTGGAACAGGGGCCTATGGCTACACCTTC.

The chain employs TRBV12-3 or TRBV12-4 and TRBJ2-7; TRBD1 or TRBD2 may be the D gene (5 bases each). The CDR3 consists of 15 residues. The V and J ends lost 10 bases and 3 bases respectively, with 22 bases between them. The CDR3 loop reads CAIRSGTIAHYEQYF. The CDR3 nucleotides read TGTGCCATCAGATCCGGGACCATCGCCCACTACGAGCAGTACTTC.

This clonotype was counted a single time. This chain uses TRBV20-1 with TRBJ1-2, with D uncertain. The CDR3 extends over 13 amino acids. Germline assignment: CDR1 DFQATT and CDR2 SNEGSKA (reference sequence). V lost 5 bases, J lost 0 bases, and 10 bases lay in between. In DNA form, the CDR3 reads TGCAGTGCTGTAAACTATTCTAACTATGGCTACACCTTC. This codes for CSAVNYSNYGYTF.

This rearrangement joins TRBV20-1 to TRBJ2-1; 7 bases are a match to TRBD2. Germline trimming cut 2 bases from V and 4 bases from J; bases unmatched to any gene: 5. The CDR3 length is 14 residues. The germline V gene has CDR1 DFQATT and CDR2 SNEGSKA (reference sequence). The CDR3 protein is CSARRAGEYNEQFF. The CDR3 bases are TGCAGTGCTAGACGTGCGGGGGAATACAATGAGCAGTTCTTC.

Here the CDR3 reads CASSPVGGEAFF. The CDR3 DNA reads as TGTGCCAGCAGCCCCGTCGGCGGTGAAGCTTTCTTT. This chain uses TRBV6-6 with TRBJ1-1; D is uncertain. The CDR3 has 12 amino acids. With 6 bases removed from V and 7 bases from J, the gap between germline ends came to 12 bases. Germline lookup yields CDR1 MNHNY and CDR2 SVGAGI (reference sequence).

The chain is built from TRBV25-1 and TRBJ1-1; no firm D call. Trimming removed 5 bases at V and 1 base at J, with 20 bases between. The CDR3 is 17 amino acids. The germline V gene has CDR1 MGHDK and CDR2 SYGVNS. The CDR3 DNA follows: TGTGCCAGCAGTCCGTTCGGAAACCTAATCCAGAACACTGAAGCTTTCTTT. This translates into CASSPFGNLIQNTEAFF.